The entry that follows covers one T cell receptor (beta chain) sequence. The record originates from a study of T cell changes during pregnancy in multiple sclerosis. Germline V gives CDR1 SEHNR, CDR2 FQNEAQ (reference sequence). V gave up 6 bases and J gave up 4 bases, with 11 bases separating them. The CDR3 is 13 amino acids. Here immunoSEQ multiplex PCR was the method, and the copy in TCRdb shows in-frame clones only, minus some. The table lists 40,000 to 45,000 clones, around nine tenths of them singletons. The sequence was collected from a female donor in good health, enrolled as a control in a pregnancy study. This material consisted of CD8+ T cells from peripheral blood mononuclear cells, taken after pregnancy. This chain joins TRBV7-9 and TRBJ2-3; TRBD1 is a possible D gene (6 bases). CDR3 nucleotide sequence: TGTGCCAGCAGTTTGGACAGAGCAGATACGCAGTATTTT. Protein sequence: CASSLDRADTQYF.